The present T cell receptor beta chain was sequenced within a study of graft-versus-host responses after intestinal transplantation. Regarding this clone: Its matching antigen is unknown.

The method was immunoSEQ multiplex PCR; TCRdb's version includes in-frame clones alone and lacks a portion of them. This sample yields roughly 120,000 clones, of which roughly 95% are seen a single time; 0.5% to 0.6% belongs to the top ten. The CDR3 runs to 14 residues. The V gene's germline CDR1 is MDHEN and CDR2 SYDVKM. Study conclusions and caveats: GvH clones were found in recipient marrow; some appeared first in ileum or blood. Among circulating GvH clones, peak levels were associated with early post-transplant declines in HvG clones.

Sequences were derived from unstimulated CD8+ T cells sorted from spleen or lymph node cells, sampled before intestinal transplant. This receptor was identified in a human donor who received an intestinal transplant. The chain carries TRBV28 and TRBJ2-5, with TRBD1 identical over 8 bases. The closer fit of TRBJ2-7 to the DNA end suggests the J call may be wrong. The chain's CDR3 is CASTLTGVGDEQYF. The CDR3 bases are TGTGCCAGCACCCTGACAGGGGTAGGAGACGAGCAGTACTTC.